Presented here are 30 T cell receptor beta chains from one specimen sequenced in a study of cytomegalovirus exposure and HLA in healthy donors. The PCR had 60 Vbeta and 13 Jbeta primers. Profiled with immunoSEQ multiplex PCR; TCRdb holds only in-frame clones, not every one. The data contain 150,000 or so clones, approximately 88% of them seen just once; the ten biggest clones take up roughly 1%. The sequenced material came from PBMCs. Receptors were obtained from a man aged 25 to 40 in good health and CMV-seronegative.

The chain is built from TRBV5-1 and TRBJ2-1; 7 bases align to TRBD2. The CDR3 has 19 amino acids. V dropped 3 bases and J dropped 6; count of bases not matched to a gene: 21. Germline V gene data show CDR1 as SGHRS and CDR2 as YFSETQ. In DNA, the CDR3 is TGCGCCAGCAGCTCACCCCCGGAAGGACTAGATTTTTGGGGCAATGAGCAGTTCTTC. Encoded protein: CASSSPPEGLDFWGNEQFF.

The rearrangement uses TRBV10-3 and TRBJ2-7; TRBD1 matches at 9 bases. This CDR3 spans 16 amino acids. Germline V CDR1 and CDR2: ENHRY, SYGVKD. V trimming: 3 bases; J trimming: 3 bases; junction bases outside the gene matches: 9. In DNA, the CDR3 is TGTGCCATCAGTGACTTCACAGGGGGCGCGAGCTACGAGCAGTACTTC. This gives the protein CAISDFTGGASYEQYF.

This clone was detected ten times or more. The rearrangement uses TRBV6-6 and TRBJ1-1; 9 positions agree with TRBD1. The CDR3 contains 16 residues. V was clipped by 6 bases and J by 3 bases; unmatched bases: 11. In germline, CDR1 is MNHNY, CDR2 SVGAGI (reference sequence). CDR3 nucleotides: TGTGCCAGCAGCCCCTCACAGGGGGCAGTTTACACTGAAGCTTTCTTT. It yields the protein CASSPSQGAVYTEAFF.

The J gene is TRBJ1-2, the V gene TRBV4-1; D gene ambiguous. This CDR3 has 14 residues. CDR1 is MGHRA and CDR2 is YSYEKL in the germline V gene. The V end was cut by 0 bases, the J end by 3 bases, with 8 bases between. CDR3 amino acids: CASSQDRLDYGYTF. The CDR3 DNA reads as TGCGCCAGCAGCCAAGATCGGCTAGACTATGGCTACACCTTC.

The chain has TRBV4-1 and TRBJ2-7, with D possibly TRBD1 on 6 matching bases. The V end was cut by 0 bases, the J end by 0 bases, with 12 bases between. Germline V gene lookup returns CDR1 MGHRA and CDR2 YSYEKL. This CDR3 has 16 residues. CDR3 in amino acids: CASSQERGTGSYEQYF. The CDR3, as DNA: TGCGCCAGCAGCCAAGAGAGGGGGACGGGCTCCTACGAGCAGTACTTC.

This sequence joins TRBV7-3 and TRBJ2-5, with 8 bases that match TRBD2. The V segment lost 4 bases and the J segment 5 bases; nucleotides outside the gene matches: 9. The germline gives CDR1 SGHTA, CDR2 FQGTGA. This CDR3 is 15 amino acids long. Here the CDR3 reads CASSYQAGEGETQYF. The CDR3 DNA follows: TGTGCCAGCAGCTACCAAGCGGGAGAGGGGGAGACCCAGTACTTC.

The V gene is TRBV7-9, the J gene TRBJ2-7, with TRBD2 as a possible D gene (5 bases). V was clipped by 5 bases and J by 2 bases, with 13 bases between them. This CDR3 spans 14 amino acids. In germline, CDR1 is SEHNR, CDR2 FQNEAQ (reference sequence). The CDR3, as DNA: TGTGCCAGCAGCCCCGAAGGAGGCCCCTACGAGCAGTACTTC. Protein: CASSPEGGPYEQYF.

This chain connects TRBV6-1 to TRBJ2-7; 9 bases are a match to TRBD1. The V gene end was trimmed by 2 bases and the J gene end by 5 bases; junction bases not matched to a gene: 10. This CDR3 is built from 16 residues. CDR1 is MNHNS and CDR2 is SASEGT in the germline V gene. The CDR3 nucleotides are TGTGCCAGCAGTGAACGTAGCAGGACAGGGGCCCACGAGCAGTACTTC. Its translation: CASSERSRTGAHEQYF.

V is TRBV6-5 and J is TRBJ1-1; a weak D match, TRBD1 (6 bases). CDR1 is MNHEY, CDR2 SVGAGI, per germline. The CDR3 spans 14 residues. The germline V and J ends were trimmed by 0 bases and 4 bases, with 9 bases remaining between them. CDR3 region: CASSYSGHLTEAFF. CDR3 in DNA: TGTGCCAGCAGTTACTCGGGACACCTCACTGAAGCTTTCTTT.

This chain connects TRBV19 to TRBJ2-1, with 8 bases identical to TRBD2. Germline values: CDR1 LNHDA, CDR2 SQIVND (reference sequence). This CDR3 contains 14 residues. Trimming removed 6 bases from V and 7 bases from J; junction bases left unmatched: 8. The DNA of the CDR3 is TGTGCCAGTAGCACCGGGACTAGTAGGAATGAGCAGTTCTTC. Its protein product is CASSTGTSRNEQFF.

J is TRBJ2-5 and V is TRBV18; no reliable D call. V lost 8 bases to trimming and J lost 1 base, with 11 bases between them. The CDR3 runs 13 residues. Germline CDR1 KGHSH, CDR2 LQKENI. CDR3 sequence (DNA): TGTGCCAGCCAACTCCTACTCCAAGAGACCCAGTACTTC. The encoded protein is CASQLLLQETQYF.

The rearrangement uses TRBV5-1 and TRBJ2-7, with a tentative D call TRBD1 (6 bases). V lost 0 bases and J lost 7, with 14 bases in between. The CDR3 extends over 14 amino acids. CDR1 and CDR2 (germline): SGHRS, YFSETQ. CDR3 in amino acids: CASSLVPGEGEQYF. In DNA, the CDR3 is TGCGCCAGCAGCTTGGTTCCAGGGGAAGGGGAGCAGTACTTC.

J is TRBJ1-2 and V is TRBV18; D is uncertain. This CDR3 is 13 amino acids long. V was shortened by 3 bases and J by 8 bases, with 13 bases between the two germline ends. Per the germline V gene, CDR1 is KGHSH and CDR2 is LQKENI. CDR3 protein: CASSPSPTDGYTF. The CDR3 DNA reads TGTGCCAGCTCACCGTCCCCAACAGACGGCTACACCTTC.

J is TRBJ1-3 and V is TRBV18; perhaps TRBD1 as D (6 bases). Trimming removed 5 bases from V and 2 bases from J, with 10 bases in between. There are 14 residues in the CDR3. Germline values: CDR1 KGHSH, CDR2 LQKENI. The DNA of the CDR3 is TGTGCCAGCTCATCCAACAGGGCTGGAAACACCATATATTTT. Its translation is CASSSNRAGNTIYF.

The gene calls are TRBV27 and TRBJ1-1; D possibly corresponds to TRBD1 (6 bases). CDR1 MNHEY and CDR2 SMNVEV come from the germline V gene (reference sequence). The CDR3 is made up of 12 amino acids. V was trimmed by 6 bases and J by 8 bases, leaving 13 bases between them. Here the CDR3 DNA reads TGTGCCAGCAGGTCCTTAACAGGGGAAGCTTTCTTT. Translating it yields CASRSLTGEAFF.

The chain combines TRBV20-1 with TRBJ1-2; D unresolved. The CDR3 has 11 amino acids. In germline, CDR1 is DFQATT, CDR2 SNEGSKA (reference sequence). Trimming shortened V by 1 base and J by 6 bases, and 6 bases separated the two germline ends. The CDR3 coding sequence is TGCAGTGCTAGAGGGCCAGATGGCTACACCTTC. Amino acids: CSARGPDGYTF.

This clone was observed a handful of times. The genes are TRBV27 and TRBJ2-7; 7 bases are shared with TRBD2. Looked up from germline, CDR1 is MNHEY and CDR2 is SMNVEV (reference sequence). The CDR3 has 14 residues. With 5 bases clipped from V and 2 bases from J, the junction kept 6 bases outside the gene matches. The CDR3 here is CASSLLADPYEQYF. CDR3 nucleotides: TGTGCCAGCAGTCTTCTAGCGGACCCCTACGAGCAGTACTTC.

The chain has TRBV5-6 and TRBJ1-2; weak D call: TRBD1 (6 bases). Germline V gives CDR1 SGHDT, CDR2 YYEEEE. This CDR3 comprises 15 residues. The V and J ends lost 4 bases and 0 bases respectively, with 13 bases between them. The CDR3 DNA reads as TGTGCCAGCAGCAGCGGACAGCATACTAACTATGGCTACACCTTC. Translation: CASSSGQHTNYGYTF.

The CDR3 coding sequence is TGTGCCAGCAGCTTACTAGCGGGATATTGGCAGTTCTTC. Its translation: CASSLLAGYWQFF. The V call is TRBV11-2, the J call TRBJ2-1, with 9 bases aligning to TRBD2. V lost 2 bases, J lost 12 bases, and 5 bases stayed unmatched. CDR3 length equals 13 residues. CDR1 SGHAT and CDR2 FQNNGV come from the germline V gene.

The genes are TRBV5-1 and TRBJ2-1, with 10 bases fitting TRBD2. Trimming at V came to 3 bases and at J to 15 bases, leaving 15 bases not matched to a gene. In germline, CDR1 is SGHRS, CDR2 YFSETQ. The CDR3 has 15 residues. The DNA for the CDR3 is TGCGCCAGCAGCTCGGGGAGCGGGGGGGCTAATCTGCGGTTCTTC. Protein: CASSSGSGGANLRFF.

The chain employs TRBV4-2 and TRBJ2-7; D not certain. This CDR3 is built from 13 residues. Per the germline V gene, CDR1 is LGHNA and CDR2 is YNFKEQ. V was trimmed by 4 bases and J by 6 bases, leaving 13 bases between them. In DNA form, the CDR3 reads TGTGCCAGCAGCCCCCCTCTAGAAAGCGAGCAGTACTTC. This translates into CASSPPLESEQYF.

The V and J genes are TRBV11-2 and TRBJ2-7; tentative D call: TRBD2 (5 bases). V lost 4 bases and J 6 bases, leaving 13 bases between the germline ends. Germline loops: CDR1 SGHAT, CDR2 FQNNGV. The CDR3 sequence is 13 residues long. This chain's CDR3 is CASSSDSGAEQYF. CDR3 nucleotides: TGTGCCAGCAGCTCGGACTCGGGCGCCGAGCAGTACTTC.

This clone appeared once. J is TRBJ2-1 and V is TRBV7-8, with 9 bases that match TRBD1. The V segment lost 8 bases and the J segment 4 bases; nucleotides outside the gene matches: 6. Germline V gene sequence: CDR1 SGHVS, CDR2 FQNEAQ. The CDR3 consists of 14 residues. The CDR3 nucleotides are TGTGCCAGCTCGAGACAGGGGGATTACAATGAGCAGTTCTTC. As protein: CASSRQGDYNEQFF. The full variable domain, completed using reference TRBV7-8 and TRBJ2-1, is GAGVSQSPRYKVAKRGQDVALRCDPISGHVSLFWYQQALGQGPEFLTYFQNEAQLDKSGLPSDRFFAERPEGSVSTLKIQRTQQEDSAVYLCASSRQGDYNEQFFGPGTRLTVL.

The chain links TRBV5-1 to TRBJ2-7, with 12 bases aligning to TRBD2. Germline V gives CDR1 SGHRS, CDR2 YFSETQ. The CDR3 has 15 residues. V gave up 4 bases and J gave up 5 bases; unmatched junction bases: 7. The CDR3 region is CASSPLAGGLHEQYF. The DNA for the CDR3 is TGCGCCAGCAGCCCCCTAGCGGGGGGGCTCCACGAGCAGTACTTC.

J is TRBJ2-7 and V is TRBV28; perhaps TRBD1 as D (5 bases). V was shortened by 3 bases and J by 4 bases, with 16 bases between the two germline ends. In germline, CDR1 is MDHEN, CDR2 SYDVKM. The length of the CDR3 is 15 residues. CDR3 region: CASSFFRTSRYEQYF. The CDR3 DNA sequence: TGTGCCAGCAGTTTTTTTCGGACATCGCGGTACGAGCAGTACTTC.

The J gene is TRBJ1-1, the V gene TRBV4-3; 7 bases are a match to TRBD1. The CDR3 has 19 residues. Germline V gives CDR1 LGHNA, CDR2 YSLEER. The trim removed 0 bases at V and 0 bases at J, leaving 13 bases unmatched. The CDR3 sequence: CASSQDGQEGSDLNTEAFF. CDR3 sequence (DNA): TGCGCCAGCAGCCAAGATGGACAGGAGGGTTCTGACCTGAACACTGAAGCTTTCTTT.

V gene TRBV14 combines with J gene TRBJ2-3; 10 positions agree with TRBD2. The J segment lost 0 bases and the V segment lost 4 bases, leaving 7 bases of the junction unmatched. This CDR3 is built from 17 residues. Germline CDR1 is SGHDN and CDR2 is FVKESK. The CDR3 sequence is CASSRTGLAASTDTQYF. CDR3 DNA sequence: TGTGCCAGCAGCCGCACCGGACTAGCGGCTAGCACAGATACGCAGTATTTT.

The chain is built from TRBV2 and TRBJ2-6; a possible D gene is TRBD1 (7 bases). Germline V gene data show CDR1 as SNHLY and CDR2 as FYNNEI. Between the trimmed V and J ends, which lost 0 bases and 4 bases, there was a span of 16 bases. The length of the CDR3 is 18 residues. The CDR3 here is CASSEASRGVIGANVLTF. CDR3 DNA: TGTGCCAGCAGTGAAGCGAGCAGGGGGGTGATCGGGGCCAACGTCCTGACTTTC. Full variable domain (missing parts from reference TRBV2 and TRBJ2-6): EPEVTQTPSHQVTQMGQEVILRCVPISNHLYFYWYRQILGQKVEFLVSFYNNEISEKSEIFDDQFSVERPDGSNFTLKIRSTKLEDSAMYFCASSEASRGVIGANVLTFGAGSRLTVL.

The chain uses TRBV6-1 and TRBJ2-5, with D possibly being TRBD2 (5 bases). Trimming shortened V by 8 bases and J by 2 bases, and 15 bases separated the two germline ends. Looked up from germline, CDR1 is MNHNS and CDR2 is SASEGT. The CDR3 contains 14 residues. CDR3 nucleotide sequence: TGTGCCAGCGTTCTCGGCGGGCCTCAAGAGACCCAGTACTTC. Translated, it gives CASVLGGPQETQYF.

This clone was seen a few times. The chain links TRBV28 to TRBJ1-1; D possibly corresponds to TRBD1 (6 bases). Trimming shortened V by 5 bases and J by 7 bases, and 11 bases separated the two germline ends. Per the germline V gene, CDR1 is MDHEN and CDR2 is SYDVKM. The CDR3 has 12 residues. The CDR3 here is CASSPVDSEAFF. The CDR3 DNA is TGTGCCAGCAGTCCCGTGGACAGTGAAGCTTTCTTT. The complete variable domain, with remaining parts taken from reference TRBV28 and TRBJ1-1, reads DVKVTQSSRYLVKRTGEKVFLECVQDMDHENMFWYRQDPGLGLRLIYFSYDVKMKEKGDIPEGYSVSREKKERFSLILESASTNQTSMYLCASSPVDSEAFFGQGTRLTVV.